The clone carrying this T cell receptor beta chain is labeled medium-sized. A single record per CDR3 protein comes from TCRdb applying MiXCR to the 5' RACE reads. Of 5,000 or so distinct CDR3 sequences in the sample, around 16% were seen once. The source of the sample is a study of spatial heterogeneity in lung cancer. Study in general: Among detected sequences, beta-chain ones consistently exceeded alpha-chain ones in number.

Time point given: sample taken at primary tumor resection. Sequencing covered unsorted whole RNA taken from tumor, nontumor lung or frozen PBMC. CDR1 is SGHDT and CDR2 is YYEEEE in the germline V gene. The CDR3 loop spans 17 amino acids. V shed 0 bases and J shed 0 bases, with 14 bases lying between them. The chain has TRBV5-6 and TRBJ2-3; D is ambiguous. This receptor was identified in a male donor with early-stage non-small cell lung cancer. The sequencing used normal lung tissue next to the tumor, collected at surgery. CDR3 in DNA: TGTGCCAGCAGCTTGGGTCTCAGGAAGTCTAGCACAGATACGCAGTATTTT. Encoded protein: CASSLGLRKSSTDTQYF.